This T cell receptor beta chain was retrieved from a study of shared clonotypes between healthy human individuals. Germline CDR1 and CDR2: WNHNN and SYGVQD (reference sequence). Trimming removed 6 bases from V and 1 base from J, with 9 bases in between. The CDR3 runs to 13 residues. Using roughly 180 ng DNA, about 29,000 T cell genomes, the sorted-subset replicate PCRs were run. Generated by immunoSEQ multiplex PCR, the TCRdb table keeps only in-frame clones and is missing some. There are approximately 350,000 clones in the sample; roughly 96% occur only once, and around 0.29% lies in the top ten. The chain is built from TRBV10-1 and TRBJ1-1; D is possibly TRBD1 (5 bases). This clonotype originated in a young man in good health. The specimen sequenced was memory CD8+ T cells sorted from blood. The sample's subset: CD45RO+ cells pooled with CCR7-negative TemRA cells. Here the CDR3 reads CASRDDRNTEAFF. The DNA of the CDR3 is TGCGCCAGCAGGGATGACAGGAACACTGAAGCTTTCTTT.